This T cell receptor beta chain is from a study of beta chain features in type 1 diabetes. The entirety of the isolated RNA underwent reverse transcription, so expressed TCRB transcripts were sequenced. TCRdb's copy holds only in-frame clones and misses some; the assay was immunoSEQ multiplex PCR. Here the sample spans some 150,000 clones, around 50% being singletons. Trimming removed 5 bases from V and 0 bases from J; junction bases left unmatched: 1. Germline CDR1 reads KGHSH; CDR2 reads LQKENI. The length of the CDR3 is 14 residues. The V gene is TRBV18, the J gene TRBJ1-5; 7 nucleotides align to TRBD1. This sequence was found in a young man in good health. Sequencing was performed on Tregs from blood. CDR3 loop: CASSGTDSNQPQHF. The CDR3 region has the DNA TGTGCCAGCTCAGGGACAGATAGCAATCAGCCCCAGCATTTT.